This is a list of T cell receptor beta chains from one sample in a study of OX40 agonist ivuxolimab in advanced cancers. Some clones are missing from TCRdb's copy, which holds only in-frame ones; the method was immunoSEQ multiplex PCR. The sample has some 66,000 clones, about 87% seen once. Specimen: CD4+ or CD8+ T cells sorted from blood, collected in a trial of the OX40 agonist ivuxolimab. These receptors were taken from an adult with an advanced solid tumor such as melanoma, head and neck, liver or kidney cancer. Both conserved end residues are part of each CDR3. A D gene is named only where the DNA matches it firmly.

j_gene | v_gene | d_gene | CDR3aa | CDR3nt
TRBJ1-2 | TRBV5-6 | TRBD1 | CASSLRQEYRGTYGYTF | TGTGCCAGCAGCTTGAGACAGGAGTACAGGGGAACCTATGGCTACACCTTC
TRBJ2-3 | TRBV10-3 | NA | CAISEGVDYITDTQYF | TGTGCCATCAGTGAGGGGGTGGATTATATCACAGATACGCAGTATTTT
TRBJ1-4 | TRBV5-1 | NA | CASSWEVQGGTNEKLFF | TGCGCCAGCAGCTGGGAGGTCCAGGGTGGCACTAATGAAAAACTGTTTTTT
TRBJ2-6 | TRBV2 | NA | CASSESRQGASGANVLTF | TGTGCCAGCAGTGAATCCCGCCAAGGGGCCTCTGGGGCCAACGTCCTGACTTTC
TRBJ1-4 | TRBV19 | TRBD1 | CASSIRTGWNEKLFF | TGTGCCAGTAGTATAAGGACAGGGTGGAATGAAAAACTGTTTTTT
TRBJ1-1 | TRBV7-2 | TRBD1 | CASSFGTGRGTEAFF | TGTGCCAGCAGCTTCGGGACAGGGCGAGGCACTGAAGCTTTCTTT
TRBJ1-6 | TRBV7-9 | TRBD1 | CASSLGWGQGGIYNSPLHF | TGTGCCAGCAGCTTAGGGTGGGGACAGGGTGGAATCTATAATTCACCCCTCCACTTT
TRBJ1-6 | TRBV6-1 | NA | CASSEAGYPANSPLHF | TGTGCCAGCAGTGAAGCGGGGTATCCTGCAAATTCACCCCTCCACTTT
TRBJ1-3 | TRBV19 | TRBD1 | CASSPHRGTVSGNTIYF | TGTGCCAGTAGTCCCCATCGGGGGACAGTCTCTGGAAACACCATATATTTT
TRBJ1-2 | TRBV28 | NA | CASSDRSGYTF | TGTGCCAGCAGTGACAGAAGTGGCTACACCTTC
TRBJ1-3 | TRBV9 | NA | CASSPFTAGLNTIYF | TGTGCCAGCAGCCCTTTTACCGCTGGACTCAACACCATATATTTT
TRBJ2-3 | TRBV6-6 | NA | CASGRGPDTQYF | TGTGCCAGCGGTCGGGGGCCAGATACGCAGTATTTT
TRBJ2-5 | TRBV5-1 | NA | CASSLLRGNGETQYF | TGCGCCAGCAGCTTACTGCGGGGTAACGGGGAGACCCAGTACTTC
TRBJ2-2 | TRBV7-9 | TRBD2 | CASSRAGGNGELFF | TGTGCCAGCAGCCGAGCGGGGGGTAACGGGGAGCTGTTTTTT
TRBJ2-7 | TRBV18 | NA | CASSPSRQYEQYF | TGTGCCAGCTCACCATCGCGACAGTACGAGCAGTACTTC
TRBJ2-6 | TRBV19 | NA | CATRPGDSSGANVLTF | TGTGCCACCCGCCCAGGGGATAGCTCTGGGGCCAACGTCCTGACTTTC
TRBJ2-5 | TRBV5-1 | NA | CASTLRDQETQYF | TGCGCCAGCACTCTCAGAGATCAAGAGACCCAGTACTTC
TRBJ1-6 | TRBV18 | NA | CASSRDAGFNSPLHF | TGTGCCAGCTCCCGGGACGCGGGATTTAATTCACCCCTCCACTTT
TRBJ1-2 | TRBV28 | NA | CASSLGKSYGYTF | TGTGCCAGCAGTCTAGGGAAATCATATGGCTACACCTTC
TRBJ1-2 | TRBV11-2 | NA | CASSLTLDGNYGYTF | TGTGCCAGCAGCTTAACCCTGGACGGTAACTATGGCTACACCTTC
TRBJ2-1 | TRBV5-1 | TRBD2 | CASSPLAGESSYNEQFF | TGCGCCAGCAGCCCACTAGCGGGGGAGAGCTCCTACAATGAGCAGTTCTTC
TRBJ2-1 | TRBV5-1 | NA | CASSLVEGVGEQFF | TGCGCCAGCAGCTTGGTAGAGGGGGTCGGAGAGCAGTTCTTC